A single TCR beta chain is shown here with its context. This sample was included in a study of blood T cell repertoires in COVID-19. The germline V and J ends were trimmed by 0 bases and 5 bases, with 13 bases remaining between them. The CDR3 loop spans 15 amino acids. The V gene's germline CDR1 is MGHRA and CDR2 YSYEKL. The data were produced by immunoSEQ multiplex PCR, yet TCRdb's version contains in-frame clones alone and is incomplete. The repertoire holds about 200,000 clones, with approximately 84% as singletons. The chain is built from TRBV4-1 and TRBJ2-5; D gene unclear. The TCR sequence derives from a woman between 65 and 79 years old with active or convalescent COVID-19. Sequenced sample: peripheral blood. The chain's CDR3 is CASSQDLPDWETQYF. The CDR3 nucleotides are TGCGCCAGCAGCCAAGATCTCCCTGACTGGGAGACCCAGTACTTC.